This record concerns one T cell receptor (beta chain) sequence. This clonotype was recorded at least ten times. Its recognized antigen is unknown. Germline is not matched at one junction end, which may reflect a read error. The sample's treatment or condition label is to be understood as: allogeneic hematopoietic cell transplantation with graft depleted of TCRalphabeta T cells and CD19 B cells. TCRalphabeta/CD19-depleted allogeneic hematopoietic cell grafts were given to the transplant recipients, all of whom were children. Including cysteine and phenylalanine, the CDR3 has 14 amino acids. This entry keeps only the CDR3 DNA: 42 bases, framed from base 1. The germline V gene provides CDR1 MDHEN and CDR2 SYDVKM. The data belong to a study of T-cell reconstitution after alpha-beta-depleted transplantation in children (dated by TCRdb to 2015 to 2016). Describing the broader study: T-cell immune reconstitution after TCRalphabeta/CD19-depleted allogeneic hematopoietic cell transplantation in children was quantitatively tracked in the study by means of TCR repertoire profiling. Broad study findings and their caveats: In some patients, high TCRbeta diversity at day 60 was attributed to recipient T cells and intrathymic progenitors that had survived conditioning. The frequencies of hyperexpanded clones fell over the following months, and after one year, T-cell counts and TCRbeta diversity were mostly attributed to newly produced T cells. About two months after transplant, the apparently early recovery of alphabetaT-cell counts reportedly depended on just several hundred clones that had expanded rapidly and came from non-depleted graft cells.

Preparation of the library involved PCR. TCRdb lists the instrument as Illumina HiSeq 2500. TCR library preparation used molecular barcoding, with unique molecular identifiers applied to normalize quantification of the TCRbeta repertoire. TCRdb's own reprocessing of the public reads used fastp at Q25 and MiXCR and kept productive beta chains. Rows with one shared CDR3 protein collapse into an entry with the most common genes and DNA. Within this sample are 670,000 or so distinct CDR3 sequences, with less than 15% of them counted one time only. The ten largest make up 0.79% of the sample. The material was PBMCs, obtained before TCRalphabeta/CD19-depleted stem cell transplant. This chain joins TRBV28 to TRBJ2-1; a stretch of 10 junction bases matches TRBD1. This receptor was identified in a girl aged 2 to 9 with congenital amegakaryocytic thrombocytopenia, due to receive a stem cell transplant. The DNA sequence is as follows: TGCTCGACCGGGACAGGGGTTTCCTACAATGAGCAGTTCTTC. This yields the protein CSTGTGVSYNEQFF.